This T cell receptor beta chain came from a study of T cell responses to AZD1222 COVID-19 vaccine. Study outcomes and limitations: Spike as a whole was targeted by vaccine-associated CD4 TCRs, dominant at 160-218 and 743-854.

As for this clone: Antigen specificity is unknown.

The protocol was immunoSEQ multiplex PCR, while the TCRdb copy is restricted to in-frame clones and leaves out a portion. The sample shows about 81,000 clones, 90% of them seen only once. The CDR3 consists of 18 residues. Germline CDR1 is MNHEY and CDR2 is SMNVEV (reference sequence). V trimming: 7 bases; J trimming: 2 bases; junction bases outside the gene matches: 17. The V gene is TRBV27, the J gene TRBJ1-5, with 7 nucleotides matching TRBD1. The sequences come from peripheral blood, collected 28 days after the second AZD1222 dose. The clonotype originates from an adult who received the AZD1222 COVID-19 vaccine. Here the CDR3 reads CASKSFALTGNGNQPQHF. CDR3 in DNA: TGTGCCAGCAAATCCTTTGCGTTGACAGGGAATGGCAATCAGCCCCAGCATTTT.